Presented here are 10 T cell receptor beta chains from one specimen sequenced in a study of blood T cell repertoires in COVID-19. Sequenced by immunoSEQ multiplex PCR; TCRdb stores in-frame clones only, minus some. The repertoire includes about 390,000 clones, more than 70% of them detected once, and 2% to 2.5% sits in the top ten. Input material: peripheral blood. The receptor source for this set is a woman aged 55-75 years with COVID-19, enrolled during active disease.

The chain recombines TRBV19 with TRBJ2-5; 11 bases are shared with TRBD1. Germline V CDR1 and CDR2: LNHDA, SQIVND (reference sequence). The CDR3 covers 16 residues. Trimming at V came to 6 bases and at J to 5 bases, leaving 11 bases not matched to a gene. The DNA for the CDR3 is TGTGCCAGTAGGCCCGGACAGGGGGCGGGTGATGAGACCCAGTACTTC. Translation: CASRPGQGAGDETQYF.

This rearrangement joins TRBV6-5 to TRBJ2-7, with a tentative D call TRBD2 (6 bases). The CDR3 is made up of 14 amino acids. Germline V lookup: CDR1 MNHEY, CDR2 SVGAGI. V lost 0 bases and J lost 6, with 12 bases in between. DNA for the CDR3: TGTGCCAGCAGTTACTCGAGGGAGGTTGGCGAGCAGTACTTC. Amino acid sequence: CASSYSREVGEQYF.

The chain recombines TRBV9 with TRBJ2-7, with 11 bases fitting TRBD1. The CDR3 is 14 residues long. Germline V CDR1 and CDR2: SGDLS, YYNGEE. V shed 4 bases, J shed 5 bases, and the junction held 5 bases outside the gene matches. The CDR3 reads CASSTRDRGDEQYF. Here the CDR3 DNA reads TGTGCCAGCAGCACCCGGGACAGGGGGGACGAGCAGTACTTC.

The genes are TRBV9 and TRBJ1-3; D remains ambiguous. CDR3 length: 13 amino acids. The germline gives CDR1 SGDLS, CDR2 YYNGEE. V lost 2 bases and J lost 2, with 5 bases in between. The CDR3 protein is CASSVSTGNTIYF. CDR3 DNA sequence: TGTGCCAGCAGCGTTTCCACTGGAAACACCATATATTTT.

The chain links TRBV4-2 to TRBJ1-5; a possible D gene is TRBD1 (6 bases). Germline CDR1 is LGHNA and CDR2 is YNFKEQ. There are 17 residues in the CDR3. Deletions cut 1 base from V and 5 bases from J, with 18 bases between. CDR3 sequence (DNA): TGTGCCAGCAGCCAAGGTTCAGGGGTCCTTCTTGATCAGCCCCAGCATTTT. This gives the protein CASSQGSGVLLDQPQHF.

The chain has TRBV6-5 and TRBJ2-3, with D tentatively TRBD2 (7 bases). The CDR3 loop spans 16 amino acids. Per germline, CDR1 MNHEY and CDR2 SVGAGI. The germline V and J ends were trimmed by 4 bases and 3 bases, with 17 bases remaining between them. This CDR3 is CASSFLGGGLTDTQYF. The CDR3 DNA is TGTGCCAGCAGTTTCCTAGGGGGGGGTTTGACAGATACGCAGTATTTT.

This clone came up once. The V and J genes are TRBV7-9 and TRBJ1-1; D remains ambiguous. Trimming shortened V by 5 bases and J by 3 bases, and 10 bases separated the two germline ends. From germline, CDR1 is SEHNR and CDR2 FQNEAQ (reference sequence). The CDR3 has 13 residues. DNA of the CDR3: TGTGCCAGCAGCCACCGTCCGGACACTGAAGCTTTCTTT. It translates to CASSHRPDTEAFF.

The chain recombines TRBV3-1 (or the pseudogene TRBV3-2) with TRBJ2-3; TRBD2 matches 16 bases. V lost 2 bases and J lost 5; bases outside the gene matches: 4. Germline V lookup: CDR1 LGHDT, CDR2 YNNKEL (reference sequence). The CDR3 loop spans 17 amino acids. CDR3 nucleotides: TGTGCCAGCAGCCAACTGGGACTAGCGGGGGGGCGAGATACGCAGTATTTT. Protein product: CASSQLGLAGGRDTQYF.

V and J are TRBV4-2 and TRBJ1-1, with D possibly TRBD1 on 5 matching bases. The length of the CDR3 is 13 residues. Trimming removed 0 bases from V and 8 bases from J, with 10 bases in between. Germline CDR1 and CDR2: LGHNA and YNFKEQ. The CDR3 coding sequence is TGTGCCAGCAGCCAAGAGGGGGGTGCGGAAGCTTTCTTT. As protein: CASSQEGGAEAFF.

This sequence joins TRBV7-2 and TRBJ2-3; D possibly corresponds to TRBD2 (5 bases). This CDR3 has 16 residues. Germline values: CDR1 SGHTA, CDR2 FQGNSA. Deletions cut 5 bases from V and 4 bases from J, with 19 bases between. CDR3 sequence: CASSPGVGVGPDTQYF. The CDR3, as DNA: TGTGCCAGCAGCCCCGGTGTGGGAGTGGGCCCAGATACGCAGTATTTT. The full variable domain, with the rest looked up from reference TRBV7-2 and TRBJ2-3, is GAGVSQSPSNKVTEKGKDVELRCDPISGHTALYWYRQSLGQGLEFLIYFQGNSAPDKSGLPSDRFSAERTGGSVSTLTIQRTQQEDSAVYLCASSPGVGVGPDTQYFGPGTRLTVL.